The 7 T cell receptor beta chains below were found in one sample sequenced in a study of TIL therapy for anti-PD-1-resistant metastatic lung cancer. The libraries were made with immunoSEQ v3. The method was immunoSEQ multiplex PCR; TCRdb's version includes in-frame clones alone and lacks a portion of them. This sample yields approximately 53,000 clones, of which roughly 85% are seen a single time; roughly 5% belongs to the top ten. Time point in this sample: pre-treatment sample, taken before nivolumab and TIL therapy. The sequencing here drew on blood, taken at baseline. Receptor source: a woman aged 25-80 years with non-small cell lung cancer.

The chain couples TRBV6-5 to TRBJ2-7, with TRBD2 matching 10 bases. From germline, CDR1 is MNHEY and CDR2 SVGAGI. V shed 6 bases, J shed 3 bases, and the junction held 2 bases outside the gene matches. CDR3 length: 13 amino acids. The CDR3 spells CASRASGSYEQYF. The CDR3 DNA reads TGTGCCAGCAGAGCTAGCGGGAGCTACGAGCAGTACTTC.

The chain couples TRBV6-6 to TRBJ2-2, with D tentatively TRBD1 (8 bases). Per the germline V gene, CDR1 is MNHNY and CDR2 is SVGAGI (reference sequence). V lost 5 bases to trimming and J lost 7 bases, with 11 bases between them. The CDR3 consists of 13 residues. The CDR3, as DNA: TGTGCCAGCAGTAACAGGGGGGGCGGGGAGCTGTTTTTT. Its protein is CASSNRGGGELFF.

This clone appeared a few times. CDR3 sequence: CASSDGRGQPQHF. In nucleotides, the CDR3 is TGTGCCAGCAGTGACGGTCGGGGTCAGCCCCAGCATTTT. The rearrangement joins TRBV2 to TRBJ1-5; D unclear. Trimming removed 3 bases from V and 6 bases from J, with 9 bases in between. The CDR3 has 13 residues. Germline CDR1 SNHLY, CDR2 FYNNEI.

V and J are TRBV14 and TRBJ2-7; TRBD2 is a possible D gene (7 bases). V was trimmed by 5 bases and J by 8 bases, leaving 19 bases between them. The CDR3 consists of 14 residues. Germline lookup yields CDR1 SGHDN and CDR2 FVKESK. CDR3 DNA: TGTGCCAGCAGCGCAACCATAGCCGGGGGGCAGCAGTACTTC. Amino acid sequence: CASSATIAGGQQYF.

The V gene is TRBV28, the J gene TRBJ2-5, with TRBD2 identical over 11 bases. V dropped 4 bases and J dropped 5; count of bases not matched to a gene: 9. Germline CDR1 is MDHEN and CDR2 is SYDVKM. The CDR3 loop spans 16 amino acids. CDR3 DNA sequence: TGTGCCAGCAGTTCCCCGTGGACTAGCGGGCCGGAGACCCAGTACTTC. It encodes CASSSPWTSGPETQYF. Using reference TRBV28 and TRBJ2-5 for the parts outside the CDR3, the full variable domain is DVKVTQSSRYLVKRTGEKVFLECVQDMDHENMFWYRQDPGLGLRLIYFSYDVKMKEKGDIPEGYSVSREKKERFSLILESASTNQTSMYLCASSSPWTSGPETQYFGPGTRLLVL.

The chain is built from TRBV27 and TRBJ2-5; D is uncertain. CDR1 and CDR2 from the germline V gene are MNHEY and SMNVEV (reference sequence). The CDR3 runs 14 residues. V dropped 0 bases and J dropped 5 bases, with 10 bases sitting between them. The CDR3 sequence: CASSLSKVGETQYF. CDR3 in DNA: TGTGCCAGCAGTTTATCGAAGGTAGGGGAGACCCAGTACTTC.

The chain uses TRBV5-1 and TRBJ2-7, with D possibly called TRBD1 or TRBD2 (7 bases each). Germline CDR1 reads SGHRS; CDR2 reads YFSETQ. V lost 4 bases and J 2 bases, leaving 13 bases between the germline ends. This CDR3 has 14 amino acids. CDR3 region: CASSTSGGAYEQYF. In DNA, the CDR3 is TGCGCCAGCAGCACTTCAGGGGGGGCCTACGAGCAGTACTTC.